This T cell receptor beta chain came from a study of blood T cell repertoires in COVID-19. Turning to the study itself: There were acute and convalescent COVID-19 samples, and they came from the United States, Italy and Spain.

V was pared by 4 bases and J by 10 bases, with 20 bases between. CDR3 size: 15 residues. Looked up from germline, CDR1 is LGHDT and CDR2 is YNNKEL (reference sequence). Everyone who took part was 18 to 89 years old, and they came from 24 US areas. Cohort assignment relied on participant-reported clinical history. Authors' processing steps: How many nucleated cells were present was estimated from reference gene primer amplification. Some clones are missing from TCRdb's copy, which holds only in-frame ones; the method was immunoSEQ multiplex PCR. Clonal size and the V and J genes are those of that table, whereas D and trimming came from the DNA. This sample yields around 140,000 clones, of which roughly 86% are seen a single time; 3% to 3.5% belongs to the top ten.

Sample: PBMCs or T cells enriched from blood (not recorded which). V usage is TRBV3-1 (or the pseudogene TRBV3-2) and J usage is TRBJ2-1; D may be TRBD1 (6 bases). The receptor was isolated from a woman aged 50 to 65 with acute COVID-19. The CDR3 DNA reads as TGTGCCAGCAGCCTCCCAGGGGTCTCGAACGGAGAGCAGTTCTTC. It codes for CASSLPGVSNGEQFF.